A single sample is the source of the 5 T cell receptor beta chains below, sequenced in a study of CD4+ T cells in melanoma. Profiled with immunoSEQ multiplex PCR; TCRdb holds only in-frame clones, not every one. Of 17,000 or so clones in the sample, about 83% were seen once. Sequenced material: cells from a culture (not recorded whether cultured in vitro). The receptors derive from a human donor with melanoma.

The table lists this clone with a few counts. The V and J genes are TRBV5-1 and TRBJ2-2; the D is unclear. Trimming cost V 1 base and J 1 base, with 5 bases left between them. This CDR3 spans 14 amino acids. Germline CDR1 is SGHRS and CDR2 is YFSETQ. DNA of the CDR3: TGCGCCAGCAGCTTGCCCGGGAACACCGGGGAGCTGTTTTTT. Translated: CASSLPGNTGELFF.

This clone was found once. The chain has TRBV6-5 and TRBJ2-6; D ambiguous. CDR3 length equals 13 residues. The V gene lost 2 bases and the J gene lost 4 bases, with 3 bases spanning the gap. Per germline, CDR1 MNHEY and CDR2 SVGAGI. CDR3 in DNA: TGTGCCAGCAGTTACGCCGGGGCCAACGTCCTGACTTTC. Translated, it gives CASSYAGANVLTF.

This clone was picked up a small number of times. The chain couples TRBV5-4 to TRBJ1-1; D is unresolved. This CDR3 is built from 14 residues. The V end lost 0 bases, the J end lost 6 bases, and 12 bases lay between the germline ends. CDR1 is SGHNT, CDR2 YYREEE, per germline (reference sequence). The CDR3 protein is CASSLARGVPEAFF. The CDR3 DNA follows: TGTGCCAGCAGCTTGGCCCGGGGTGTCCCTGAAGCTTTCTTT.

CDR3: CASSYASGQDKQFF. The CDR3 region has the DNA TGTGCCAGCAGCTACGCTAGCGGCCAAGATAAGCAGTTCTTC. This rearrangement joins TRBV7-9 to TRBJ2-1; 7 positions match TRBD2. Losses at the gene ends were 4 bases for V and 11 bases for J; bases not matched to a gene: 11. Germline CDR1 reads SEHNR; CDR2 reads FQNEAQ (reference sequence). This CDR3 spans 14 amino acids.

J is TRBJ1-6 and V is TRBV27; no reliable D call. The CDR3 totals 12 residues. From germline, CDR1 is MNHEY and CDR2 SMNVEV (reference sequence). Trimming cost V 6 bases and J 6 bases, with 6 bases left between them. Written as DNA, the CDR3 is TGTGCCAGCAGAACAGCTAATTCACCCCTCCACTTT. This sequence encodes CASRTANSPLHF.